The 7 T cell receptor beta chains below come from one sample, sequenced in a study of CD8+CD57+ T cells in acquired aplastic anemia. Patients included in sequencing had previously demonstrated CD8+CD57+ cell expansion by flow cytometry. Both TCR beta VDJ combination and CDR3 sequence profiling were carried out. Genomic DNA was the template for this profiling. TCRdb passed the reads through MiXCR, listing each CDR3 protein once. There are about 190,000 distinct CDR3 sequences in the sample; around 47% occur only once, and around 8.8% lies in the top ten. Sequenced: sorted CD4+, CD8+, or CD8+CD57+ T cells (not recorded which) from PBMCs. These receptors were obtained from a human donor with aplastic anemia.

The rearrangement uses TRBV29-1 and TRBJ1-2; D remains ambiguous. Germline V gene lookup returns CDR1 SQVTM and CDR2 ANQGSEA. Trimming left V 8 bases short and J 2 bases short, with 12 bases between. The CDR3 has 12 amino acids. CDR3 amino acids: CSQVGKNYGYTF. CDR3 sequence (DNA): TGCAGCCAAGTGGGCAAAAACTATGGCTACACCTTC.

The V and J genes are TRBV5-1 and TRBJ1-2; a possible D gene is TRBD1 (6 bases). Germline lookup yields CDR1 SGHRS and CDR2 YFSETQ. This CDR3 spans 14 amino acids. V was pared by 0 bases and J by 7 bases, with 13 bases between. The CDR3 bases are TGCGCCAGCAGCTTGGTACAGGGCGTAAGTGGCTACACCTTC. This gives the protein CASSLVQGVSGYTF. The full variable domain, in which reference TRBV5-1 and TRBJ1-2 provide the parts outside the CDR3, is KAGVTQTPRYLIKTRGQQVTLSCSPISGHRSVSWYQQTPGQGLQFLFEYFSETQRNKGNFPGRFSGRQFSNSRSEMNVSTLELGDSALYLCASSLVQGVSGYTFGSGTRLTVV.

This clonotype was detected many times. V and J are TRBV6-1 and TRBJ1-6; no definite D call. This CDR3 spans 14 amino acids. V was clipped by 11 bases and J by 0 bases, with 11 bases between them. From germline, CDR1 is MNHNS and CDR2 SASEGT. This chain's CDR3 is CAGAPSSYNSPLHF. The CDR3, as DNA: TGTGCCGGAGCCCCCAGCTCCTATAATTCACCCCTCCACTTT.

This clonotype was seen at least ten times. The chain joins TRBV9 to TRBJ1-1; 9 bases agree with TRBD1. The CDR3 runs 15 residues. Unmatched junction bases numbered 6, after V lost 2 bases and J lost 4 bases. Germline-derived CDR1 and CDR2 are SGDLS and YYNGEE. CDR3 sequence (DNA): TGTGCCAGCAGCGTGACAGGGGGTGCGGGCACTGAAGCTTTCTTT. Translation gives CASSVTGGAGTEAFF.

This clonotype showed up just once. The chain has TRBV10-3 and TRBJ2-3; tentatively, D is TRBD1 (6 bases). Germline V gene data show CDR1 as ENHRY and CDR2 as SYGVKD. The germline V and J ends were trimmed by 8 bases and 2 bases, with 14 bases remaining between them. The length of the CDR3 is 14 residues. In DNA, the CDR3 is TGTGCCATCTTCGAGGGGGAGCACACAGATACGCAGTATTTT. Its translation: CAIFEGEHTDTQYF.

The chain couples TRBV10-3 to TRBJ2-3; weak D call: TRBD2 (6 bases). The CDR3 sequence is 14 residues long. CDR1 ENHRY and CDR2 SYGVKD come from the germline V gene. Trimming left V 9 bases short and J 5 bases short, with 18 bases between. DNA for the CDR3: TGTGCCATACGTCCGGGACTTGCCATAGATACGCAGTATTTT. Its translation: CAIRPGLAIDTQYF.

This clonotype was counted a single time. The rearrangement uses TRBV3-1 and TRBJ1-1; D possibly corresponds to TRBD1 (6 bases). Germline V gene data show CDR1 as LGHDT and CDR2 as YNNKEL (reference sequence). This CDR3 comprises 16 residues. Trimming removed 0 bases at V and 3 bases at J, with 14 bases between. CDR3 DNA sequence: TGTGCCAGCAGCCAAGATGATCACAGGGTCCACACTGAAGCTTTCTTT. Translation: CASSQDDHRVHTEAFF.